Listed here are 21 T cell receptor beta chains from one sample, sequenced in a study of blood T cell repertoires in COVID-19. Data came from immunoSEQ multiplex PCR; TCRdb stores just in-frame clones and leaves some out. The sample records 250,000 or so clones, approximately 86% being singletons. Sequencing used PBMCs or T cells enriched from blood (not recorded which). The receptors derive from a woman in her 50s who had recovered from COVID-19.

The chain joins TRBV29-1 to TRBJ2-4; TRBD1 aligns across 7 bases. The germline gives CDR1 SQVTM, CDR2 ANQGSEA. V shed 3 bases, J shed 7 bases, and the junction held 12 bases outside the gene matches. This CDR3 is 15 amino acids long. Written as DNA, the CDR3 is TGCAGCGTTGATCAAAAAACAGGGGAAAGGAACATTCAGTACTTC. Protein: CSVDQKTGERNIQYF.

This clone has a single count. The rearrangement joins TRBV29-1 to TRBJ1-1; 7 positions agree with TRBD1. V lost 5 bases and J lost 4; bases outside the gene matches: 10. The CDR3 is 14 residues long. Germline V gene data show CDR1 as SQVTM and CDR2 as ANQGSEA. The CDR3 DNA is TGCAGCGTTACCACAGGGGCTAGGGGCACTGAAGCTTTCTTT. It specifies CSVTTGARGTEAFF.

CDR3 sequence reads: CASSQVFSGNTGELFF. In nucleotides, the CDR3 is TGTGCCAGCAGCCAAGTTTTTAGCGGGAACACCGGGGAGCTGTTTTTT. The rearrangement links TRBV4-2 to TRBJ2-2; tentative D call: TRBD2 (6 bases). The CDR3 runs 16 residues. CDR1 and CDR2 from the germline V gene are LGHNA and YNFKEQ. The ends were cut back, 1 base at V and 1 base at J, with 10 bases in the middle.

The genes are TRBV28 and TRBJ1-5; D gene unclear. This CDR3 region has 14 residues. Germline V gene lookup returns CDR1 MDHEN and CDR2 SYDVKM. The germline V and J ends were trimmed by 2 bases and 7 bases, with 12 bases remaining between them. For the CDR3, the DNA is TGTGCCAGCAGTTTACCTCGGGGATCCCAGCCCCAGCATTTT. Its protein product is CASSLPRGSQPQHF.

The chain recombines TRBV5-1 with TRBJ2-7; the match to TRBD1 covers 7 bases. The CDR3 totals 14 residues. After removal of 4 bases from V and 9 bases from J, the junction contained 13 bases not matched to a gene. Germline CDR1 reads SGHRS; CDR2 reads YFSETQ. CDR3 sequence reads: CASSAEGTGQRQYF. In DNA form, the CDR3 reads TGCGCCAGCAGCGCCGAGGGTACGGGACAGCGGCAGTACTTC.

Turning to this clone: Germline is not matched at one junction end, which may reflect a read error. In nucleotides, the CDR3 is TGTGCCAGTACTATAGGGGCATTGAACACTGAAGCTTTCTTT. Its translation: CASTIGALNTEAFF. The chain carries TRBV19 and TRBJ1-1, with D perhaps TRBD1 (5 bases). The CDR3 is made up of 14 amino acids. The germline V gene has CDR1 LNHDA and CDR2 SQIVND (reference sequence).

This chain links TRBV27 with TRBJ1-1; tentative D call: TRBD1 (5 bases). Germline values: CDR1 MNHEY, CDR2 SMNVEV (reference sequence). Trimming removed 5 bases at V and 6 bases at J, with 13 bases between. The CDR3 length is 13 residues. The DNA for the CDR3 is TGTGCCAGCAGTCCTCCAGGGTTCGCTGAAGCTTTCTTT. Protein product: CASSPPGFAEAFF.

This chain connects TRBV10-3 to TRBJ2-1; D gene unclear. The CDR3 runs to 12 residues. Germline V lookup: CDR1 ENHRY, CDR2 SYGVKD. The V end lost 1 base, the J end lost 7 bases, and 5 bases lay between the germline ends. The CDR3 loop reads CAISEFANEQFF. The CDR3 coding sequence is TGTGCCATCAGTGAGTTTGCGAATGAGCAGTTCTTC.

The chain uses TRBV27 and TRBJ1-2; D gene ambiguous. Trimming took off 6 bases at V and 8 bases at J, with 10 bases between the two ends. Germline-derived CDR1 and CDR2 are MNHEY and SMNVEV (reference sequence). The CDR3 is 11 amino acids. The CDR3 here is CASRRPAGYTF. CDR3 coding DNA: TGTGCCAGCAGGAGGCCGGCGGGCTACACCTTC.

The chain uses TRBV7-6 and TRBJ2-5; 11 bases line up with TRBD1. The CDR3 has 15 residues. Germline loops: CDR1 SGHVS, CDR2 FNYEAQ. With V trimmed by 1 base and J by 5 bases, 3 bases remained unmatched. The CDR3: CASSLDRTGGETQYF. The CDR3, as DNA: TGTGCCAGCAGCTTAGACAGGACAGGGGGCGAGACCCAGTACTTC.

In its sample, this clone was seen a few times. In DNA, the CDR3 is TGTGCCAACTCCCAACAGGGGGAAGCTTTCTTT. It is translated as CANSQQGEAFF. The genes are TRBV2 and TRBJ1-1, with TRBD1 matching over 7 bases. V dropped 10 bases and J dropped 8; count of bases not matched to a gene: 7. The length of the CDR3 is 11 residues. Germline CDR1 is SNHLY and CDR2 is FYNNEI.

V gene TRBV5-6 combines with J gene TRBJ1-2, with 10 bases lining up with TRBD1. The CDR3 is 17 amino acids. In germline, CDR1 is SGHDT, CDR2 YYEEEE. The V gene end was trimmed by 4 bases and the J gene end by 5 bases; junction bases not matched to a gene: 14. The CDR3 DNA reads TGTGCCAGCAGCCCGATTACCGGGACAGGGGTGTTTTATGGCTACACCTTC. Residues: CASSPITGTGVFYGYTF.

The gene calls are TRBV28 and TRBJ2-1; D unresolved. Germline CDR1 is MDHEN and CDR2 is SYDVKM. Trimming left V 10 bases short and J 4 bases short, with 17 bases between. The CDR3 is made up of 14 amino acids. The DNA for the CDR3 is TGTGCCACCCTGGGCCAGGTTCGATACAATGAGCAGTTCTTC. Encoded protein: CATLGQVRYNEQFF.

The chain links TRBV5-1 to TRBJ1-6, with D unclear. CDR1 is SGHRS and CDR2 is YFSETQ in the germline V gene. Between the trimmed V and J ends, which lost 0 bases and 7 bases, there was a span of 11 bases. This CDR3 spans 15 amino acids. The CDR3 protein is CASSLGWERNSPLHF. Written as DNA, the CDR3 is TGCGCCAGCAGCTTGGGGTGGGAGAGGAATTCACCCCTCCACTTT.

The chain links TRBV15 to TRBJ1-6; TRBD1 is a possible D gene (5 bases). This CDR3 region has 15 residues. V was pared by 0 bases and J by 5 bases, with 8 bases between. Germline V lookup: CDR1 LNHNV, CDR2 YYDKDF (reference sequence). The CDR3 is CATSRDRAHNSPLHF. CDR3 bases: TGTGCCACCAGCAGAGACAGGGCCCATAATTCACCCCTCCACTTT. Full variable domain (rest looked up from reference TRBV15 and TRBJ1-6): DAMVIQNPRYQVTQFGKPVTLSCSQTLNHNVMYWYQQKSSQAPKLLFHYYDKDFNNEADTPDNFQSRRPNTSFCFLDIRSPGLGDTAMYLCATSRDRAHNSPLHFGNGTRLTVT.

The rearrangement uses TRBV3-1 (or the pseudogene TRBV3-2) and TRBJ2-2; D ambiguous. The ends were cut back, 5 bases at V and 0 bases at J, with 10 bases in the middle. Germline CDR1 reads LGHDT; CDR2 reads YNNKEL (reference sequence). The CDR3 runs 15 residues. CDR3 amino acids: CASSGRLANTGELFF. In DNA, the CDR3 is TGTGCCAGCAGCGGGCGTCTCGCGAACACCGGGGAGCTGTTTTTT.

This clone was detected only once. This sequence joins TRBV18 and TRBJ1-3, with no clear D. CDR1 and CDR2 (germline): KGHSH, LQKENI. V dropped 8 bases and J dropped 8 bases, with 13 bases sitting between them. This CDR3 comprises 12 residues. CDR3 sequence: CASAPREDTIYF. CDR3 nucleotides: TGTGCCAGCGCCCCTAGGGAGGACACCATATATTTT.

V is TRBV19 and J is TRBJ1-2, with D perhaps matching TRBD1 (5 bases). This CDR3 comprises 14 residues. CDR1 and CDR2 (germline): LNHDA, SQIVND (reference sequence). V lost 6 bases to trimming and J lost 3 bases, with 14 bases between them. The CDR3 DNA reads as TGTGCCAGTAGATCGACAGTTTCGGACTATGGCTACACCTTC. As protein: CASRSTVSDYGYTF.

This rearrangement joins TRBV6-2 or TRBV6-3 to TRBJ2-3; the D is unclear. Trimming took off 5 bases at V and 2 bases at J, with 11 bases between the two ends. The CDR3 length is 14 residues. Germline CDR1 is MNHEY and CDR2 is SVGEGT. The CDR3 here is CASSHVQDTDTQYF. The CDR3 region has the DNA TGTGCCAGCAGTCACGTCCAGGACACAGATACGCAGTATTTT.

This clone appeared a single time. The chain couples TRBV27 to TRBJ2-1; 7 positions agree with TRBD2. Germline CDR1 MNHEY, CDR2 SMNVEV (reference sequence). Germline trimming cut 2 bases from V and 3 bases from J; bases unmatched to any gene: 10. This CDR3 contains 17 residues. This CDR3 is CASSLLSAGVLYNEQFF. The CDR3, as DNA: TGTGCCAGCAGTTTACTATCCGCGGGAGTTCTCTACAATGAGCAGTTCTTC.

V is TRBV29-1 and J is TRBJ1-3; TRBD1 aligns across 7 bases. Germline V gene data show CDR1 as SQVTM and CDR2 as ANQGSEA. V was pared by 7 bases and J by 4 bases, with 7 bases of the junction left unmatched. This CDR3 is built from 13 residues. This CDR3 is CSADRVGGNTIYF. CDR3 coding DNA: TGCAGCGCCGACAGGGTAGGAGGAAACACCATATATTTT.